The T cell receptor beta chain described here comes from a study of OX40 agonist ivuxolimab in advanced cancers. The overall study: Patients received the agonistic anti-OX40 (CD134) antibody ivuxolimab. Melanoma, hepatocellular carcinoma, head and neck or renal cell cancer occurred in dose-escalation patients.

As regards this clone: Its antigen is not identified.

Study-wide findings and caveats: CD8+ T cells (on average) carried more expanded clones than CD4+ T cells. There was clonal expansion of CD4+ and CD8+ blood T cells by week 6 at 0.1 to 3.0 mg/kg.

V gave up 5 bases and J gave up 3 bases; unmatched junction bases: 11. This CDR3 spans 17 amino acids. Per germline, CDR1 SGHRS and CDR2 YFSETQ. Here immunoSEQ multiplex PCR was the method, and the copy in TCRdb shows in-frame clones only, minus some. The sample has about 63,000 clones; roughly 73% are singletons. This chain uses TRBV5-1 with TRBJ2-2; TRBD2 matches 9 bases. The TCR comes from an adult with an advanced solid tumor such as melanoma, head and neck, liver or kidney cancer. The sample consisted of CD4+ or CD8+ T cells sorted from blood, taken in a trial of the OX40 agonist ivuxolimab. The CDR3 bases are TGCGCCAGCAGTTTAAACATAGCGGGGGCCGACACCGGGGAGCTGTTTTTT. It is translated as CASSLNIAGADTGELFF.